What follows describes a single T cell receptor (beta chain). This specimen belongs to a study of blood T cell repertoires in COVID-19. In the original workflow: The assay estimated nucleated cells by amplifying reference gene primers. The method was immunoSEQ multiplex PCR; TCRdb's version includes in-frame clones alone and lacks a portion of them. V and J calls and clone size are given by that table; D and trimming were obtained from the DNA. The sample records about 230,000 clones, around 90% being singletons. Recruits, aged about 18 to 89 years, lived in 24 US areas. Recovered Cohort 3 donors showed two negative PCRs, clearance, or symptom resolution. Germline CDR1 SGHAT, CDR2 FQNNGV. J was trimmed by 7 bases and V by 4 bases; bases with no gene match: 12. The CDR3 runs 16 residues.

The specimen sequenced was PBMCs or T cells enriched from blood (not recorded which). The clonotype originates from a man aged 25 to 40 who had recovered from COVID-19. This rearrangement joins TRBV11-2 to TRBJ2-1, with 8 bases fitting TRBD1. CDR3 sequence: CASSSLRIQGVNEQFF. DNA for the CDR3: TGTGCCAGCAGCTCACTTCGCATACAGGGGGTAAATGAGCAGTTCTTC.